The 29 T cell receptor beta chains presented below share a single source sample, sequenced in a study of T cells in localized non-small cell lung cancer. The assay was immunoSEQ multiplex PCR, and TCRdb's table has in-frame clones only and misses some. The profile shows some 64,000 clones, roughly 76% of them singletons. Sequenced here: PBMCs, sampled before any cancer treatment. Source of these receptors: a man aged 35-75 years with stage II lung adenocarcinoma.

This clone has ten or more counts. The chain is built from TRBV19 and TRBJ1-1; no reliable D call. This CDR3 contains 12 residues. Germline CDR1 LNHDA, CDR2 SQIVND (reference sequence). Deletions cut 7 bases from V and 8 bases from J, with 14 bases between. The CDR3 coding sequence is TGTGCCAGTACCGGGTGGGCAGAGGAAGCTTTCTTT. Amino acid sequence: CASTGWAEEAFF.

V gene TRBV25-1 combines with J gene TRBJ1-2; D perhaps matches TRBD1 (6 bases). Trimming left V 4 bases short and J 7 bases short, with 10 bases between. Per the germline V gene, CDR1 is MGHDK and CDR2 is SYGVNS. This CDR3 is built from 12 residues. The CDR3 is CASSGRGSGYTF. The DNA of the CDR3 is TGTGCCAGCAGTGGCAGGGGCTCTGGCTACACCTTC.

V usage is TRBV28 and J usage is TRBJ1-2, with a possible D match to TRBD1 (6 bases). Germline-derived CDR1 and CDR2 are MDHEN and SYDVKM. The CDR3 is 16 residues long. Deletions cut 5 bases from V and 6 bases from J, with 22 bases between. CDR3 coding DNA: TGTGCCAGCAGTCCCGGCGGGACACCCAGTTCCGATGGCTACACCTTC. Protein: CASSPGGTPSSDGYTF.

The gene calls are TRBV5-1 and TRBJ2-2; possibly TRBD1 for D (6 bases). Germline CDR1 SGHRS, CDR2 YFSETQ. The V end was cut by 3 bases, the J end by 0 bases, with 9 bases between. The CDR3 runs 15 residues. The CDR3 bases are TGCGCCAGCAGCTCCGGGGACACGAACACCGGGGAGCTGTTTTTT. It is translated as CASSSGDTNTGELFF.

This clone is a singleton in its sample. V gene TRBV2 combines with J gene TRBJ2-3; D may be TRBD1 (6 bases). Germline V gives CDR1 SNHLY, CDR2 FYNNEI. Trimming removed 10 bases at V and 2 bases at J, with 13 bases between. This CDR3 is 13 amino acids long. The CDR3 reads CAIWDNFTDTQYF. As DNA, the CDR3 is TGTGCCATCTGGGACAACTTCACAGATACGCAGTATTTT.

About this clone itself: This specimen includes other DNA sequences encoding the same CDR3. The gene calls are TRBV6-5 and TRBJ2-7; D is unresolved. Germline V CDR1 and CDR2: MNHEY, SVGAGI. The CDR3 covers 12 residues. Trimming shortened V by 2 bases and J by 2 bases, and 4 bases separated the two germline ends. The DNA for the CDR3 is TGTGCCAGCAGTTACGGGCCCTACGAGCAGTACTTC. Its protein is CASSYGPYEQYF.

DNA for the CDR3: TGTGCCAGCTCACCACAGTCTGTGTCGGATGGCGAGCAGTTCTTC. Amino acids: CASSPQSVSDGEQFF. The chain joins TRBV18 to TRBJ2-1; D ambiguous. This CDR3 spans 15 amino acids. Germline assignment: CDR1 KGHSH and CDR2 LQKENI. V lost 1 base and J 10 bases, leaving 17 bases between the germline ends.

The chain recombines TRBV27 with TRBJ1-1; 9 bases align to TRBD1. The trim removed 1 base at V and 2 bases at J, leaving 5 bases unmatched. CDR3 length equals 16 residues. From germline, CDR1 is MNHEY and CDR2 SMNVEV (reference sequence). Here the CDR3 reads CASSLLQGAFNTEAFF. DNA of the CDR3: TGTGCCAGCAGTTTATTACAGGGGGCGTTCAACACTGAAGCTTTCTTT.

The rearrangement uses TRBV29-1 and TRBJ2-7; 9 bases are a match to TRBD1. The CDR3 consists of 12 residues. CDR1 and CDR2 from the germline V gene are SQVTM and ANQGSEA. After removal of 3 bases from V and 7 bases from J, the junction contained 4 bases not matched to a gene. The CDR3 nucleotides read TGCAGCGTTGAGGGGACAGGGAGGGAGCAGTACTTC. It is translated as CSVEGTGREQYF.

The V gene is TRBV10-3, the J gene TRBJ2-7, with 9 bases that match TRBD2. V gave up 8 bases and J gave up 2 bases; unmatched junction bases: 7. The V gene's germline CDR1 is ENHRY and CDR2 SYGVKD. CDR3 size: 14 residues. The CDR3 nucleotides are TGTGCCATCTCATACGCGGGAGGGCCCTACGAGCAGTACTTC. It encodes CAISYAGGPYEQYF.

V and J are TRBV13 and TRBJ2-1, with D maybe TRBD1 (5 bases). This CDR3 contains 17 residues. The V gene lost 4 bases and the J gene lost 6 bases, with 22 bases spanning the gap. The germline V gene has CDR1 PRHDT and CDR2 FYEKMQ (reference sequence). The CDR3 sequence: CASSSIPTGILRNEQFF. The CDR3 DNA sequence: TGTGCCAGCAGCTCGATACCCACAGGAATCCTCCGCAATGAGCAGTTCTTC.

The chain uses TRBV6-1 and TRBJ2-5, with 11 bases fitting TRBD2. The germline CDR1 and CDR2 sequences are MNHNS and SASEGT. The CDR3 length is 14 residues. The J segment lost 2 bases and the V segment lost 4 bases, leaving 0 bases of the junction unmatched. The CDR3 DNA is TGTGCCAGCAGTGGACTAGCGGGGCAAGAGACCCAGTACTTC. Translated: CASSGLAGQETQYF.

The chain recombines TRBV30 with TRBJ2-1, with a tentative D call TRBD2 (6 bases). V lost 0 bases to trimming and J lost 7 bases, with 19 bases between them. Germline V gene sequence: CDR1 GTSNPN, CDR2 SVGIG (reference sequence). This CDR3 region has 16 residues. DNA of the CDR3: TGTGCCTGGAGTGTAGACCCCCCCGGGACTCGGAATGAGCAGTTCTTC. Translating it yields CAWSVDPPGTRNEQFF.

The chain recombines TRBV15 with TRBJ2-3; 9 bases are shared with TRBD2. The CDR3 is made up of 17 amino acids. Germline V gene lookup returns CDR1 LNHNV and CDR2 YYDKDF (reference sequence). The ends lost 3 bases at V and 2 bases at J; junction bases unmatched: 9. CDR3 coding DNA: TGTGCCACCAGCAGTTCCTTTAGCGGGAGCTACACAGATACGCAGTATTTT. It translates to CATSSSFSGSYTDTQYF.

CDR3 sequence: CASSEVAGGNTIYF. The CDR3 bases are TGTGCCAGCAGTGAAGTGGCAGGGGGAAACACCATATATTTT. J is TRBJ1-3 and V is TRBV6-1, with D possibly TRBD1 on 5 matching bases. CDR3 size: 14 residues. Germline CDR1 MNHNS, CDR2 SASEGT. V was clipped by 1 base and J by 4 bases, with 8 bases between them.

The V and J genes are TRBV11-3 and TRBJ2-1; D not resolved. Looked up from germline, CDR1 is SGHNT and CDR2 is YENEEA. V lost 1 base to trimming and J lost 9 bases, with 7 bases between them. This CDR3 has 12 residues. CDR3 loop: CASSLGGTEQFF. In nucleotides, the CDR3 is TGTGCCAGCAGCTTAGGGGGTACTGAGCAGTTCTTC.

V gene TRBV19 combines with J gene TRBJ2-1, with TRBD2 matching 8 bases. The CDR3 is 14 amino acids. Germline CDR1 LNHDA, CDR2 SQIVND (reference sequence). Unmatched junction bases numbered 4, after V lost 3 bases and J lost 6 bases. CDR3 protein: CASSILAGSNEQFF. The CDR3 nucleotides read TGTGCCAGTAGTATTCTAGCGGGTAGCAATGAGCAGTTCTTC.

The chain is built from TRBV7-2 and TRBJ2-5, with D uncertain. The germline gives CDR1 SGHTA, CDR2 FQGNSA. V was trimmed by 4 bases and J by 3 bases, leaving 6 bases between them. This CDR3 comprises 12 residues. CDR3 region: CASSSLEETQYF. The CDR3 DNA reads as TGTGCCAGCAGCTCGCTAGAAGAGACCCAGTACTTC.

The rearrangement uses TRBV28 and TRBJ2-2; perhaps D is TRBD1 or TRBD2 (5 bases each). The V end was cut by 10 bases, the J end by 6 bases, with 18 bases between. The CDR3 has 14 amino acids. From germline, CDR1 is MDHEN and CDR2 SYDVKM. The CDR3 sequence is CAIPGGRGAGELFF. In nucleotides, the CDR3 is TGTGCCATCCCAGGCGGAAGGGGAGCCGGGGAGCTGTTTTTT. Full variable domain (missing parts from reference TRBV28 and TRBJ2-2): DVKVTQSSRYLVKRTGEKVFLECVQDMDHENMFWYRQDPGLGLRLIYFSYDVKMKEKGDIPEGYSVSREKKERFSLILESASTNQTSMYLCAIPGGRGAGELFFGEGSRLTVL.

This clone was counted a single time. The chain joins TRBV30 to TRBJ1-1; D is unresolved. V was pared by 2 bases and J by 7 bases, with 11 bases between. The germline V gene encodes CDR1 GTSNPN and CDR2 SVGIG (reference sequence). CDR3 length: 12 amino acids. The CDR3 here is CAWSLGFGEAFF. The CDR3 nucleotides read TGTGCCTGGAGTTTGGGGTTTGGTGAAGCTTTCTTT.

As DNA, the CDR3 is TGCACAGCTGGGCTTGATGAAAAACTGTTTTTT. It yields the protein CTAGLDEKLFF. The chain employs TRBV29-1 and TRBJ1-4; D unresolved. This CDR3 is 11 amino acids long. Per the germline V gene, CDR1 is SQVTM and CDR2 is ANQGSEA.

This chain uses TRBV7-8 with TRBJ2-7; TRBD1 matches at 8 bases. CDR1 and CDR2 (germline): SGHVS, FQNEAQ. The V gene end was trimmed by 8 bases and the J gene end by 1 base; junction bases not matched to a gene: 1. The CDR3 sequence is 12 residues long. For the CDR3, the DNA is TGTGCCAGCGGGACAGGTTCCTACGAGCAGTACTTC. It translates to CASGTGSYEQYF.

The sample holds a few counts of this clone. The chain combines TRBV19 with TRBJ2-5; D unresolved. The CDR3 sequence is 13 residues long. Germline V gene sequence: CDR1 LNHDA, CDR2 SQIVND (reference sequence). Trimming stripped 1 base from V and 2 bases from J, with 5 bases between. CDR3 DNA: TGTGCCAGTAGTATAGGGAGACAAGAGACCCAGTACTTC. Protein sequence: CASSIGRQETQYF.

The rearrangement uses TRBV7-2 and TRBJ2-7, with TRBD1 as a possible D gene (6 bases). The V and J ends lost 1 base and 3 bases respectively, with 13 bases between them. Looked up from germline, CDR1 is SGHTA and CDR2 is FQGNSA. This CDR3 is 15 amino acids long. The DNA for the CDR3 is TGTGCCAGCAGCTTAGAGACAGGATTTCACTACGAGCAGTACTTC. This gives the protein CASSLETGFHYEQYF. The full variable domain, rest sourced from reference TRBV7-2 and TRBJ2-7, is GAGVSQSPSNKVTEKGKDVELRCDPISGHTALYWYRQSLGQGLEFLIYFQGNSAPDKSGLPSDRFSAERTGGSVSTLTIQRTQQEDSAVYLCASSLETGFHYEQYFGPGTRLTVT.

The rearrangement uses TRBV5-4 and TRBJ2-2; D gene unclear. Deletions cut 0 bases from V and 5 bases from J, with 11 bases between. Germline values: CDR1 SGHNT, CDR2 YYREEE (reference sequence). The CDR3 has 15 amino acids. The CDR3 sequence is CASSLGTPGTGELFF. The CDR3 coding sequence is TGTGCCAGCAGCTTGGGGACCCCCGGGACCGGGGAGCTGTTTTTT.

This clone was seen once. Other DNA sequences in the sample encode the same CDR3. The chain employs TRBV5-1 and TRBJ2-1; no reliable D call. Trimming removed 0 bases at V and 0 bases at J, with 7 bases between. Germline V gives CDR1 SGHRS, CDR2 YFSETQ. There are 15 residues in the CDR3. CDR3 residues: CASSLGGGSYNEQFF. CDR3 DNA: TGCGCCAGCAGCTTGGGTGGCGGCTCCTACAATGAGCAGTTCTTC.

V gene TRBV5-1 combines with J gene TRBJ2-5, with 8 bases identical to TRBD1. The CDR3 has 13 residues. Germline CDR1 reads SGHRS; CDR2 reads YFSETQ. With V trimmed by 4 bases and J by 5 bases, 4 bases remained unmatched. The CDR3 DNA reads as TGCGCCAGCAGCGTGACAGGGGACGAGACCCAGTACTTC. Encoded protein: CASSVTGDETQYF.

V usage is TRBV19 and J usage is TRBJ1-1; TRBD1 might be the D (6 bases). The CDR3 contains 12 residues. The V gene's germline CDR1 is LNHDA and CDR2 SQIVND (reference sequence). V lost 8 bases and J 11 bases, leaving 18 bases between the germline ends. CDR3 sequence: CASRLGAGAAFF. The CDR3, as DNA: TGTGCCAGTCGTTTAGGGGCGGGGGCGGCTTTCTTT.

The CDR3 spells CASSSSPRTNEKLFF. In DNA, the CDR3 is TGTGCCAGCAGCTCCTCTCCCCGAACTAATGAAAAACTGTTTTTT. The chain is built from TRBV11-2 and TRBJ1-4; D unresolved. Trimming removed 4 bases at V and 1 base at J, with 10 bases between. The V gene's germline CDR1 is SGHAT and CDR2 FQNNGV. The CDR3 sequence is 15 residues long.